Presented here are 16 T cell receptor beta chains from one specimen sequenced in a study of blood T cells in healthy people across ages. With a J-beta primer mix and a sample-barcoded 5' primer, a second PCR ran about 6 to 11 cycles. MiXCR was run by TCRdb on the 5' RACE reads, yielding one entry per CDR3 protein. The sample consists of hundreds of thousands of distinct CDR3 sequences, 45% to 60% of them appearing once. Sample: blood. The source is a woman of 80 years or more in good health.

This clonotype showed up many times. The rearrangement joins TRBV6-5 to TRBJ2-3, with 13 bases fitting TRBD2. The CDR3 covers 16 residues. Germline V gives CDR1 MNHEY, CDR2 SVGAGI. V lost 0 bases, J lost 8 bases, and 5 bases stayed unmatched. The CDR3 here is CASSYSVTSGGGTQYF. The DNA of the CDR3 is TGTGCCAGCAGTTACTCCGTCACTAGCGGGGGGGGTACGCAGTATTTT.

This clonotype was seen many times. The rearrangement uses TRBV20-1 and TRBJ2-1, with a weak D call TRBD1 (6 bases). Germline assignment: CDR1 DFQATT and CDR2 SNEGSKA (reference sequence). V was cut by 5 bases and J by 0 bases, with 11 bases left in between. The CDR3 contains 14 residues. CDR3 protein: CSAATGSSYNEQFF. DNA for the CDR3: TGCAGTGCTGCAACAGGGAGCTCCTACAATGAGCAGTTCTTC.

This clonotype is a singleton in its sample. The DNA is omitted, as the CDR3 cannot be located on it reliably, and the CDR3 follows TCRdb's listing. The gene calls are TRBV12-3 or TRBV12-4 and TRBJ2-3; the table's TRBD1 call for D was not verified on the DNA. The CDR3 is 14 residues long, ends included. CDR3 sequence: CASSFAGGTDMEYF.

This chain uses TRBV20-1 with TRBJ2-2; D may be TRBD2 (5 bases). Trimming cost V 6 bases and J 2 bases, with 13 bases left between them. Germline CDR1 and CDR2: DFQATT and SNEGSKA (reference sequence). The CDR3 has 14 amino acids. CDR3: CSAKPGLNTGELFF. In nucleotides, the CDR3 is TGCAGTGCCAAACCAGGACTTAACACCGGGGAGCTGTTTTTT.

The V and J genes are TRBV6-5 and TRBJ2-2; the D gene could be TRBD1 or TRBD2 (5 bases each). This CDR3 is built from 15 residues. Germline V CDR1 and CDR2: MNHEY, SVGAGI. Trimming shortened V by 2 bases and J by 6 bases, and 13 bases separated the two germline ends. The CDR3 DNA reads as TGTGCCAGCAGTTACAGCGAGGGGCCGTCCGGGGAGCTGTTTTTT. Translating gives CASSYSEGPSGELFF.

The V and J genes are TRBV20-1 and TRBJ2-7; D uncertain. The CDR3 runs 13 residues. CDR1 DFQATT and CDR2 SNEGSKA come from the germline V gene (reference sequence). Trimming removed 5 bases from V and 6 bases from J, with 17 bases in between. The chain's CDR3 is CSASLSPLLEQYF. The CDR3 region has the DNA TGCAGTGCTTCATTATCCCCCCTTCTCGAGCAGTACTTC.

A few counts support this clonotype. This sequence joins TRBV7-2 and TRBJ1-2; unclear D gene. Germline V gene lookup returns CDR1 SGHTA and CDR2 FQGNSA. Trimming left V 2 bases short and J 4 bases short, with 11 bases between. The CDR3 has 14 residues. The CDR3 spells CASSLYGEGYGYTF. As DNA, the CDR3 is TGTGCCAGCAGCTTATACGGGGAAGGCTATGGCTACACCTTC.

The chain combines TRBV29-1 with TRBJ2-7, with 8 bases lining up with TRBD1. The CDR3 spans 14 residues. Germline V gene data show CDR1 as SQVTM and CDR2 as ANQGSEA. Unmatched junction bases numbered 9, after V lost 5 bases and J lost 3 bases. The CDR3 coding sequence is TGCAGCGTTCCATCCCAGGGGGCAGGCTACGAGCAGTACTTC. It codes for CSVPSQGAGYEQYF.

This clonotype came up a few times. The genes are TRBV18 and TRBJ2-1, with D perhaps matching TRBD2 (5 bases). Germline lookup yields CDR1 KGHSH and CDR2 LQKENI. CDR3 length: 15 residues. V was shortened by 0 bases and J by 3 bases, with 9 bases between the two germline ends. The CDR3 nucleotides are TGTGCCAGCTCACCACCAGGCCGGGACTACAATGAGCAGTTCTTC. Its translation: CASSPPGRDYNEQFF.

This chain links TRBV5-1 with TRBJ2-3; either TRBD1 or TRBD2 may fit D (6 bases each). Germline V CDR1 and CDR2: SGHRS, YFSETQ. Trimming left V 0 bases short and J 1 base short, with 9 bases between. This CDR3 comprises 15 residues. This CDR3 is CASSLEGGGTDTQYF. DNA of the CDR3: TGCGCCAGCAGCTTGGAGGGGGGCGGCACAGATACGCAGTATTTT.

The V call is TRBV7-2, the J call TRBJ2-2; D uncertain. Trimming left V 5 bases short and J 2 bases short, with 12 bases between. The CDR3 is made up of 15 amino acids. From germline, CDR1 is SGHTA and CDR2 FQGNSA. Here the CDR3 DNA reads TGTGCCAGCAGCCCCCCCACTCCTAACACCGGGGAGCTGTTTTTT. It encodes CASSPPTPNTGELFF.

This chain links TRBV20-1 with TRBJ2-7; 10 nucleotides align to TRBD2. Germline trimming cut 0 bases from V and 7 bases from J; bases unmatched to any gene: 9. CDR3 length equals 15 residues. Germline values: CDR1 DFQATT, CDR2 SNEGSKA (reference sequence). The CDR3 is CSARDAASGSNEQYF. CDR3 coding DNA: TGCAGTGCTAGAGATGCGGCTAGCGGGAGCAATGAGCAGTACTTC.

The chain has TRBV6-5 and TRBJ1-5; D unresolved. The CDR3 has 15 amino acids. In germline, CDR1 is MNHEY, CDR2 SVGAGI. The V gene lost 0 bases and the J gene lost 4 bases, with 10 bases spanning the gap. CDR3 region: CASSYSSGPNQPQHF. The CDR3 nucleotides read TGTGCCAGCAGTTACTCGTCCGGGCCTAATCAGCCCCAGCATTTT.

There are a few counts of this clonotype. The rearrangement links TRBV2 to TRBJ2-3; D call uncertain. The CDR3 loop spans 16 amino acids. The V gene's germline CDR1 is SNHLY and CDR2 FYNNEI. Trimming pared 9 bases from V and 2 bases from J, leaving 21 bases between. CDR3 region: CARQSYPGLHTDTQYF. The CDR3 DNA is TGTGCCAGACAGTCATATCCCGGATTACACACAGATACGCAGTATTTT.

With regard to this clonotype: A much larger clone is a single base away; this may be a read error. The CDR3 protein is CASSQISGSTDTRYF. The CDR3 region has the DNA TGTGCCAGCAGCCAGATTAGCGGGAGCACAGATACGCGGTATTTT. The genes are TRBV7-9 and TRBJ2-3; TRBD2 matches at 9 bases. CDR3 length: 15 amino acids. CDR1 is SEHNR, CDR2 FQNEAQ, per germline (reference sequence).

The J gene is TRBJ1-2, the V gene TRBV29-1; D not resolved. Deletions cut 7 bases from V and 4 bases from J, with 13 bases between. Germline V gene data show CDR1 as SQVTM and CDR2 as ANQGSEA. This CDR3 contains 12 residues. The DNA for the CDR3 is TGCAGCGCAGAGAGGGCGGGCTATGGCTACACCTTC. This translates into CSAERAGYGYTF.